This T cell receptor beta chain is from a study of blood T cell repertoires in COVID-19. The V gene lost 3 bases and the J gene lost 1 base, with 9 bases spanning the gap. Germline CDR1 is SGHTA and CDR2 is FQGNSA. The CDR3 loop spans 14 amino acids. Data came from immunoSEQ multiplex PCR; TCRdb stores just in-frame clones and leaves some out. The sample has approximately 380,000 clones; roughly 91% are singletons. This chain links TRBV7-2 with TRBJ1-1; D is perhaps TRBD1 (5 bases). The sequenced sample consisted of PBMCs or T cells enriched from blood (not recorded which). This clonotype was sampled from a woman aged 18 to 35 who had recovered from COVID-19. CDR3 DNA: TGTGCCAGCAGCTTCGGGAGGGGGAACACTGAAGCTTTCTTT. Residues: CASSFGRGNTEAFF. Variable domain in full (rest from reference TRBV7-2 and TRBJ1-1): GAGVSQSPSNKVTEKGKDVELRCDPISGHTALYWYRQSLGQGLEFLIYFQGNSAPDKSGLPSDRFSAERTGGSVSTLTIQRTQQEDSAVYLCASSFGRGNTEAFFGQGTRLTVV.